Below are 17 T cell receptor beta chains sequenced from a single sample in a study of blood T cell repertoires in COVID-19. Only in-frame clones appear in the TCRdb table, and some are missing; sequencing was by immunoSEQ multiplex PCR. Of around 69,000 clones listed, approximately 86% are singletons. The sequencing input was peripheral blood. Receptor source: a man between 50 and 59 years old with active COVID-19.

The chain employs TRBV5-4 and TRBJ2-1, with 8 nucleotides matching TRBD2. The CDR3 loop spans 16 amino acids. V shed 3 bases and J 7 bases; nucleotides not matched to a gene: 12. Germline loops: CDR1 SGHNT, CDR2 YYREEE (reference sequence). CDR3 sequence: CASSSGAGGAGNEQFF. Written as DNA, the CDR3 is TGTGCCAGCAGCTCGGGGGCCGGGGGGGCTGGGAATGAGCAGTTCTTC. Full variable domain (outside the CDR3, taken from reference TRBV5-4 and TRBJ2-1): ETGVTQSPTHLIKTRGQQVTLRCSSQSGHNTVSWYQQALGQGPQFIFQYYREEENGRGNFPPRFSGLQFPNYSSELNVNALELDDSALYLCASSSGAGGAGNEQFFGPGTRLTVL.

The rearrangement uses TRBV18 and TRBJ1-4; no firm D call. This CDR3 is built from 12 residues. Trimming removed 3 bases at V and 5 bases at J, with 4 bases between. CDR1 and CDR2 from the germline V gene are KGHSH and LQKENI. CDR3 in DNA: TGTGCCAGCTCACCCTCCAATGAAAAACTGTTTTTT. It is translated as CASSPSNEKLFF. Complete variable domain (other parts from reference TRBV18 and TRBJ1-4): NAGVMQNPRHLVRRRGQEARLRCSPMKGHSHVYWYRQLPEEGLKFMVYLQKENIIDESGMPKERFSAEFPKEGPSILRIQQVVRGDSAAYFCASSPSNEKLFFGSGTQLSVL.

This sequence joins TRBV5-6 and TRBJ1-4; 10 bases are shared with TRBD1. CDR1 and CDR2 from the germline V gene are SGHDT and YYEEEE. Unmatched junction bases numbered 13, after V lost 4 bases and J lost 7 bases. CDR3 length equals 17 residues. CDR3 protein: CASSEGTGALRGEKLFF. DNA for the CDR3: TGTGCCAGCAGCGAGGGGACAGGGGCCCTTAGGGGTGAAAAACTGTTTTTT.

The CDR3 here is CASSVDGNRNTEAFF. For the CDR3, the DNA is TGTGCCAGCAGCGTAGATGGTAACAGGAACACTGAAGCTTTCTTT. V gene TRBV9 combines with J gene TRBJ1-1; D not certain. The CDR3 spans 15 residues. Germline assignment: CDR1 SGDLS and CDR2 YYNGEE. Trimming shortened V by 0 bases and J by 1 base, and 10 bases separated the two germline ends.

This clone was detected only a few times. The same CDR3 arises from other DNA sequences in this sample as well. The chain is built from TRBV7-2 and TRBJ1-2; tentative D call: TRBD1 (5 bases). Germline-derived CDR1 and CDR2 are SGHTA and FQGNSA. V lost 5 bases and J 3 bases, leaving 10 bases between the germline ends. This CDR3 is built from 13 residues. The CDR3 loop reads CASSLGGDYGYTF. CDR3 DNA sequence: TGTGCCAGCAGCCTCGGGGGGGACTATGGCTACACCTTC.

This chain connects TRBV6-5 to TRBJ1-2, with D tentatively TRBD1 (5 bases). Looked up from germline, CDR1 is MNHEY and CDR2 is SVGAGI. The CDR3 is 13 residues long. V was cut by 2 bases and J by 1 base, with 5 bases left in between. The CDR3 sequence: CASSYQGNYGYTF. The CDR3 DNA reads as TGTGCCAGCAGTTACCAGGGTAACTATGGCTACACCTTC.

Only one count was recorded for this clone. CDR3 nucleotides: TGTGCCAGCAGTTTTTTCGAAGCCTCTGGAAACACCATATATTTT. It yields the protein CASSFFEASGNTIYF. The chain uses TRBV6-5 and TRBJ1-3; D is uncertain. V lost 4 bases to trimming and J lost 0 bases, with 10 bases between them. Germline CDR1 and CDR2: MNHEY and SVGAGI. CDR3 length: 15 amino acids.

The chain is built from TRBV6-5 and TRBJ1-3; D remains ambiguous. The CDR3 covers 13 residues. V lost 8 bases and J 2 bases, leaving 10 bases between the germline ends. CDR1 and CDR2 from the germline V gene are MNHEY and SVGAGI. CDR3 in amino acids: CASVDFAGNTIYF. Here the CDR3 DNA reads TGTGCCAGCGTAGACTTCGCTGGAAACACCATATATTTT.

This clone has only one observation. The chain carries TRBV28 and TRBJ1-1; D perhaps matches TRBD1 (5 bases). CDR1 and CDR2 from the germline V gene are MDHEN and SYDVKM. Trimming pared 6 bases from V and 0 bases from J, leaving 8 bases between. The CDR3 runs 13 residues. DNA for the CDR3: TGTGCCAGCAGACCGACAGTGAACACTGAAGCTTTCTTT. Translating gives CASRPTVNTEAFF.

For this clone: The same CDR3 can be traced to other DNA sequences in this sample. The chain employs TRBV6-5 and TRBJ1-3; tentative D call: TRBD1 (5 bases). V was trimmed by 2 bases and J by 1 base, leaving 6 bases between them. Germline V gene data show CDR1 as MNHEY and CDR2 as SVGAGI. This CDR3 region has 14 residues. The CDR3: CASSYAGSGNTIYF. The CDR3 DNA reads TGTGCCAGCAGTTACGCAGGGTCTGGAAACACCATATATTTT.

The chain has TRBV24-1 and TRBJ2-3; 8 bases are shared with TRBD1. This CDR3 is 17 amino acids long. J lost 0 bases, V lost 5 bases, and 9 bases had no gene match. Germline V lookup: CDR1 KGHDR, CDR2 SFDVKD. CDR3: CATSAQGARISTDTQYF. The CDR3, as DNA: TGTGCCACCAGTGCCCAGGGGGCTAGGATTAGCACAGATACGCAGTATTTT.

The J gene is TRBJ2-1, the V gene TRBV6-6, with D perhaps TRBD2 (5 bases). Germline-derived CDR1 and CDR2 are MNHNY and SVGAGI (reference sequence). Trimming cost V 4 bases and J 7 bases, with 11 bases left between them. This CDR3 has 13 residues. This chain's CDR3 is CASSSLSGNEQFF. CDR3 nucleotide sequence: TGTGCCAGCAGTTCCCTCTCGGGGAATGAGCAGTTCTTC.

This chain uses TRBV10-1 with TRBJ1-1, with D uncertain. Germline V gene data show CDR1 as WNHNN and CDR2 as SYGVQD (reference sequence). Deletions cut 4 bases from V and 0 bases from J, with 6 bases between. The CDR3 extends over 13 amino acids. CDR3 DNA: TGCGCCAGCAGTGCCTCTCTGAACACTGAAGCTTTCTTT. It encodes CASSASLNTEAFF.

The V gene is TRBV15, the J gene TRBJ1-1; the D gene is possibly TRBD1 (5 bases). The germline gives CDR1 LNHNV, CDR2 YYDKDF (reference sequence). V lost 2 bases and J 1 base, leaving 8 bases between the germline ends. The CDR3 runs 14 residues. CDR3 DNA: TGTGCCACCAGCAGACCGGGGGAGAACACTGAAGCTTTCTTT. Translation gives CATSRPGENTEAFF.

This clone appeared once. The V and J genes are TRBV12-5 and TRBJ2-1; D possibly corresponds to TRBD2 (6 bases). The germline V and J ends were trimmed by 1 base and 9 bases, with 13 bases remaining between them. The CDR3 has 14 amino acids. Germline V gene data show CDR1 as LGHNT and CDR2 as FRNRAP. The CDR3 coding sequence is TGTGCTAGTGGTTTGGGCTTGACGGAGGGTGAGCAGTTCTTC. It is translated as CASGLGLTEGEQFF.

A single count supports this clone. CDR3 protein: CASSFRGGNEKLFF. CDR3 sequence (DNA): TGCGCCAGCAGCTTCAGAGGGGGTAATGAAAAACTGTTTTTT. This chain uses TRBV5-1 with TRBJ1-4; the D gene is possibly TRBD1 (6 bases). This CDR3 is 14 amino acids long. Trimming left V 2 bases short and J 4 bases short, with 9 bases between. Germline-derived CDR1 and CDR2 are SGHRS and YFSETQ.

This chain connects TRBV5-4 to TRBJ1-4; TRBD1 aligns across 8 bases. Trimming took 5 bases from V and 6 from J; bases not matched to a gene: 3. This CDR3 region has 13 residues. Germline values: CDR1 SGHNT, CDR2 YYREEE (reference sequence). As DNA, the CDR3 is TGTGCCAGCAGTGGACAGGGTGATGAAAAACTGTTTTTT. Translation gives CASSGQGDEKLFF.